The next 32 T cell receptor beta chains were all read from a single sample in a study of beta chain features in type 1 diabetes. The entirety of the isolated RNA underwent reverse transcription, so expressed TCRB transcripts were sequenced. The repertoire was sequenced with immunoSEQ multiplex PCR; TCRdb's copy has only in-frame clones and lacks some. This sample has about 650,000 clones, with 9.5% to 15% found just once. For these receptors, no antigen is known. Study results and limitations: Shortening of TCRB CDR3s, moderate but significant, appeared in all four CD4+ subsets of Type 1 diabetes patients.

The sequenced sample was naive CD4+ T cells from blood. These receptors originate from a man aged 30 to 45 with type 1 diabetes.

The rearrangement links TRBV10-3 to TRBJ2-7; D ambiguous. Trimming took off 2 bases at V and 1 base at J, with 6 bases between the two ends. The CDR3 runs 13 residues. Germline V lookup: CDR1 ENHRY, CDR2 SYGVKD. The CDR3 here is CAISEPQSYEQYF. The CDR3 bases are TGTGCCATCAGTGAGCCCCAATCCTACGAGCAGTACTTC.

The chain couples TRBV11-2 to TRBJ1-6; 7 bases are a match to TRBD1. The germline V gene has CDR1 SGHAT and CDR2 FQNNGV. The CDR3 has 14 amino acids. V lost 5 bases to trimming and J lost 10 bases; unmatched junction nucleotides: 8. CDR3 nucleotide sequence: TGTGCCAGCAGCCCAGGGGGTGATGGGTCACCCCTCCACTTT. This codes for CASSPGGDGSPLHF.

V usage is TRBV7-2 and J usage is TRBJ2-3; 9 positions match TRBD1. V trimming: 4 bases; J trimming: 2 bases; junction bases outside the gene matches: 7. Germline V gene data show CDR1 as SGHTA and CDR2 as FQGNSA. The CDR3 spans 16 residues. This CDR3 reads CASSSTGTGYTDTQYF. For the CDR3, the DNA is TGTGCCAGCAGCTCCACCGGGACAGGGTACACAGATACGCAGTATTTT.

This clone has only a few counts. The V call is TRBV4-3, the J call TRBJ1-1; D not resolved. Trimming left V 4 bases short and J 0 bases short, with 9 bases between. Germline CDR1 LGHNA, CDR2 YSLEER. This CDR3 spans 14 amino acids. The CDR3 loop is CASSLGVLNTEAFF. The CDR3, as DNA: TGCGCCAGCAGCCTTGGGGTACTGAACACTGAAGCTTTCTTT.

This clone was observed a few times. This sequence joins TRBV7-6 and TRBJ2-1; 11 positions agree with TRBD1. Germline CDR1 SGHVS, CDR2 FNYEAQ. The CDR3 has 18 amino acids. Losses at the gene ends were 4 bases for V and 7 bases for J; bases not matched to a gene: 15. For the CDR3, the DNA is TGTGCCAGCAGCTATTTACCCGGTACGGGACAGGGGGGAAATGAGCAGTTCTTC. Translation: CASSYLPGTGQGGNEQFF.

This clone has more than one count but fewer than ten. The CDR3 nucleotides are TGTGCCAGTAGTATCCCCCGACATTACACCGGGGAGCTGTTTTTT. Its protein is CASSIPRHYTGELFF. The chain joins TRBV19 to TRBJ2-2; D is uncertain. V was trimmed by 3 bases and J by 3 bases, leaving 11 bases between them. Looked up from germline, CDR1 is LNHDA and CDR2 is SQIVND (reference sequence). The CDR3 runs to 15 residues.

This clone was picked up a small number of times. V is TRBV25-1 and J is TRBJ2-6, with D maybe TRBD2 (7 bases). V was shortened by 3 bases and J by 2 bases, with 11 bases between the two germline ends. The CDR3 has 16 amino acids. Germline V lookup: CDR1 MGHDK, CDR2 SYGVNS. The CDR3 here is CASSDGGGTGANVLTF. The CDR3 nucleotides are TGTGCCAGCAGTGATGGGGGGGGCACTGGGGCCAACGTCCTGACTTTC.

This clone occurred a few times. This rearrangement joins TRBV4-3 to TRBJ2-6; 7 nucleotides agree with TRBD2. V lost 5 bases and J lost 2; bases outside the gene matches: 3. This CDR3 spans 15 amino acids. CDR1 is LGHNA, CDR2 YSLEER, per germline. The CDR3 DNA reads TGCGCCAGCAGCACTGCGGGAGCTGGGGCCAACGTCCTGACTTTC. It yields the protein CASSTAGAGANVLTF.

The chain carries TRBV5-6 and TRBJ1-3; no clear D. Germline V lookup: CDR1 SGHDT, CDR2 YYEEEE. Trimming stripped 0 bases from V and 4 bases from J, with 5 bases between. The CDR3 has 13 residues. As DNA, the CDR3 is TGTGCCAGCAGCTTGGATCCCGGAAACACCATATATTTT. This encodes CASSLDPGNTIYF.

The CDR3 protein is CASRLLRGTDTQYF. The CDR3 bases are TGTGCCAGCAGGCTCTTAAGGGGGACAGATACGCAGTATTTT. J is TRBJ2-3 and V is TRBV7-9, with D possibly TRBD1 on 6 matching bases. The length of the CDR3 is 14 residues. Germline CDR1 is SEHNR and CDR2 is FQNEAQ (reference sequence). With 6 bases removed from V and 3 bases from J, the gap between germline ends came to 13 bases.

The chain uses TRBV11-2 and TRBJ2-5, with D maybe TRBD1 (6 bases). CDR1 is SGHAT and CDR2 is FQNNGV in the germline V gene. The CDR3 covers 13 residues. V was clipped by 5 bases and J by 2 bases, with 9 bases between them. The CDR3 is CASSAGVQETQYF. DNA for the CDR3: TGTGCCAGCAGCGCAGGGGTACAAGAGACCCAGTACTTC.

There are a few counts of this clone. J is TRBJ1-5 and V is TRBV29-1; D call uncertain. Per the germline V gene, CDR1 is SQVTM and CDR2 is ANQGSEA. The V and J ends lost 6 bases and 2 bases respectively, with 8 bases between them. CDR3 length equals 12 residues. CDR3 amino acids: CSVQEGNQPQHF. In nucleotides, the CDR3 is TGCAGCGTCCAGGAGGGCAATCAGCCCCAGCATTTT.

The V gene is TRBV4-1, the J gene TRBJ1-1; weak D call: TRBD1 (5 bases). V gave up 0 bases and J gave up 6 bases, with 14 bases separating them. The germline V gene has CDR1 MGHRA and CDR2 YSYEKL. The CDR3 spans 15 residues. The CDR3 reads CASSQDGGAGAEAFF. The CDR3 nucleotides are TGCGCCAGCAGCCAAGATGGAGGGGCAGGAGCTGAAGCTTTCTTT.

This chain joins TRBV28 and TRBJ1-6, with D tentatively TRBD1 (6 bases). The CDR3 length is 17 residues. V lost 7 bases to trimming and J lost 0 bases, with 16 bases between them. The germline V gene has CDR1 MDHEN and CDR2 SYDVKM. CDR3 bases: TGTGCCAGCACCCAACAGAAGGGGGTCTCCTATAATTCACCCCTCCACTTT. This codes for CASTQQKGVSYNSPLHF.

This clone was counted a few times. Other DNA sequences within the sample encode an identical CDR3. This chain joins TRBV7-9 and TRBJ2-1; the D is unclear. Trimming removed 1 base at V and 0 bases at J, with 7 bases between. CDR1 and CDR2 (germline): SEHNR, FQNEAQ (reference sequence). The CDR3 spans 15 residues. CDR3 nucleotides: TGTGCCAGCAGCTTAGACGGCAACTCCTACAATGAGCAGTTCTTC. This encodes CASSLDGNSYNEQFF.

The chain links TRBV13 to TRBJ2-1; TRBD1 agrees at 9 bases. Germline loops: CDR1 PRHDT, CDR2 FYEKMQ (reference sequence). J was trimmed by 2 bases and V by 2 bases; bases with no gene match: 4. CDR3 length equals 16 residues. The CDR3 sequence is CASSLSWTGAYNEQFF. Here the CDR3 DNA reads TGTGCCAGCAGCTTAAGTTGGACAGGGGCCTACAATGAGCAGTTCTTC. The full variable domain, with the rest looked up from reference TRBV13 and TRBJ2-1, is AAGVIQSPRHLIKEKRETATLKCYPIPRHDTVYWYQQGPGQDPQFLISFYEKMQSDKGSIPDRFSAQQFSDYHSELNMSSLELGDSALYFCASSLSWTGAYNEQFFGPGTRLTVL.

This clone appeared a few times. The chain carries TRBV9 and TRBJ1-5; 9 bases agree with TRBD1. CDR1 is SGDLS, CDR2 YYNGEE, per germline. The CDR3 length is 15 residues. V shed 3 bases and J 5 bases; nucleotides not matched to a gene: 6. CDR3: CASSERDREDQPQHF. CDR3 DNA sequence: TGTGCCAGCAGCGAAAGGGACAGGGAGGATCAGCCCCAGCATTTT.

This clone has more than one count but fewer than ten. The rearrangement joins TRBV4-3 to TRBJ2-1; D gene ambiguous. Germline CDR1 reads LGHNA; CDR2 reads YSLEER. CDR3 length equals 17 residues. V was cut by 0 bases and J by 0 bases, with 12 bases left in between. The CDR3 region is CASSQEAQGGSYNEQFF. Written as DNA, the CDR3 is TGCGCCAGCAGCCAAGAAGCTCAAGGCGGCTCCTACAATGAGCAGTTCTTC.

The sample holds a few counts of this clone. The chain carries TRBV9 and TRBJ1-1; possible D gene TRBD1, 6 bases. Deletions cut 2 bases from V and 5 bases from J, with 13 bases between. Germline V gene lookup returns CDR1 SGDLS and CDR2 YYNGEE. The CDR3 covers 14 residues. The CDR3 DNA is TGTGCCAGCAGCGTGGGGGCGAAGGGGACTGAAGCTTTCTTT. Translated, it gives CASSVGAKGTEAFF.

This clone showed up just a few times. The chain links TRBV18 to TRBJ2-4; D not resolved. In germline, CDR1 is KGHSH, CDR2 LQKENI. V lost 5 bases to trimming and J lost 6 bases, with 14 bases between them. The CDR3 spans 14 residues. The chain's CDR3 is CASSTDVGLNIQYF. The DNA of the CDR3 is TGTGCCAGCTCAACAGATGTGGGGTTAAACATTCAGTACTTC.

The chain couples TRBV7-2 to TRBJ1-2; no reliable D call. Trimming took 6 bases from V and 7 from J, leaving 18 bases between them. Germline V lookup: CDR1 SGHTA, CDR2 FQGNSA. The CDR3 runs 14 residues. CDR3 nucleotides: TGTGCCAGCAGACTCCGGGAGGCAGTGAGTGGCTACACCTTC. Its protein is CASRLREAVSGYTF.

There are a few counts of this clone. The chain uses TRBV11-2 and TRBJ2-7; the D is unclear. Trimming pared 3 bases from V and 1 base from J, leaving 4 bases between. This CDR3 is built from 12 residues. The germline V gene encodes CDR1 SGHAT and CDR2 FQNNGV. The CDR3 nucleotides are TGTGCCAGCAGCTTTACTTCCTACGAGCAGTACTTC. It encodes CASSFTSYEQYF.

The chain carries TRBV25-1 and TRBJ1-5; 8 bases match TRBD1. The CDR3 has 15 amino acids. The germline V gene has CDR1 MGHDK and CDR2 SYGVNS. With V trimmed by 3 bases and J by 4 bases, 5 bases remained unmatched. In DNA, the CDR3 is TGTGCCAGCAGTGAGGACAGGGCCCTAAATCAGCCCCAGCATTTT. Translating gives CASSEDRALNQPQHF. Together with reference TRBV25-1 and TRBJ1-5, the CDR3 gives the full variable domain: EADIYQTPRYLVIGTGKKITLECSQTMGHDKMYWYQQDPGMELHLIHYSYGVNSTEKGDLSSESTVSRIRTEHFPLTLESARPSHTSQYLCASSEDRALNQPQHFGDGTRLSIL.

To note about this clone: The same CDR3 is also encoded by other DNA sequences in this sample. This chain links TRBV7-2 with TRBJ1-5; no clear D gene. Germline V lookup: CDR1 SGHTA, CDR2 FQGNSA. The CDR3 covers 14 residues. Trimming stripped 4 bases from V and 0 bases from J, with 7 bases between. The CDR3 bases are TGTGCCAGCAGCTCGGACTATAGCAATCAGCCCCAGCATTTT. It yields the protein CASSSDYSNQPQHF.

A single count supports this clone. The V call is TRBV7-2, the J call TRBJ2-1, with D possibly matching TRBD2 (6 bases). The V end was cut by 4 bases, the J end by 8 bases, with 12 bases between. The length of the CDR3 is 13 residues. Germline values: CDR1 SGHTA, CDR2 FQGNSA. CDR3 in amino acids: CASSSRLVYEQFF. The CDR3, as DNA: TGTGCCAGCAGCTCGAGACTAGTCTATGAGCAGTTCTTC.

The J gene is TRBJ1-1, the V gene TRBV9; no definite D call. V was pared by 3 bases and J by 8 bases, with 11 bases between. This CDR3 is 12 amino acids long. The germline CDR1 and CDR2 sequences are SGDLS and YYNGEE. CDR3 protein: CASSETMGEAFF. CDR3 DNA sequence: TGTGCCAGCAGCGAAACGATGGGCGAAGCTTTCTTT.

The chain joins TRBV27 to TRBJ2-6; TRBD1 matches at 7 bases. V shed 6 bases, J shed 5 bases, and the junction held 1 base outside the gene matches. The CDR3 sequence is 13 residues long. The V gene's germline CDR1 is MNHEY and CDR2 SMNVEV (reference sequence). The CDR3 DNA reads TGTGCCAGCAGACAGGGGAGGGCCAACGTCCTGACTTTC. Amino acid sequence: CASRQGRANVLTF.

V and J are TRBV5-1 and TRBJ2-7, with 10 bases identical to TRBD1. Germline-derived CDR1 and CDR2 are SGHRS and YFSETQ. The V gene end was trimmed by 4 bases and the J gene end by 4 bases; junction bases not matched to a gene: 8. This CDR3 comprises 15 residues. CDR3 sequence reads: CASSREGQGTYEQYF. Here the CDR3 DNA reads TGCGCCAGCAGCCGGGAGGGACAGGGGACGTACGAGCAGTACTTC.

The chain carries TRBV6-1 and TRBJ2-5, with D tentatively TRBD1 (6 bases). V was shortened by 8 bases and J by 5 bases, with 12 bases between the two germline ends. This CDR3 region has 12 residues. The germline CDR1 and CDR2 sequences are MNHNS and SASEGT. The CDR3 DNA follows: TGTGCCAGCTCGGTTGGGGGCGAGACCCAGTACTTC. Protein sequence: CASSVGGETQYF.

The CDR3 region is CASSLGPPGEAFF. The CDR3, as DNA: TGTGCCAGCAGCTTGGGGCCTCCGGGTGAAGCTTTCTTT. The chain combines TRBV4-2 with TRBJ1-1; possible D gene TRBD1, 5 bases. CDR1 is LGHNA, CDR2 YNFKEQ, per germline. The CDR3 totals 13 residues. V was clipped by 5 bases and J by 7 bases, with 14 bases between them.

This sequence joins TRBV25-1 and TRBJ2-7; 7 positions agree with TRBD1. V dropped 0 bases and J dropped 6; count of bases not matched to a gene: 14. Germline CDR1 reads MGHDK; CDR2 reads SYGVNS. The CDR3 spans 17 residues. The CDR3 is CASSEYLRSKQGTEQYF. CDR3 sequence (DNA): TGTGCCAGCAGTGAATATCTCCGTTCAAAACAGGGGACCGAGCAGTACTTC.

This clone has more than one count but fewer than ten. This chain links TRBV7-8 with TRBJ2-1; 9 nucleotides match TRBD2. Germline CDR1 reads SGHVS; CDR2 reads FQNEAQ. J was trimmed by 4 bases and V by 5 bases; bases with no gene match: 6. The CDR3 loop spans 15 amino acids. The CDR3 sequence: CASSQRGVTYNEQFF. As DNA, the CDR3 is TGTGCCAGCAGCCAGCGGGGGGTCACATACAATGAGCAGTTCTTC.